What follows are 18 T cell receptor beta chains derived from one specimen sequenced in a study of blood T cell repertoires in COVID-19. The table came from immunoSEQ multiplex PCR; TCRdb's copy has only in-frame clones and leaves some out. The sample shows tens of thousands of clones, 82% of them seen only once. The sample was peripheral blood. All receptors derive from a woman aged 55 to 70 with acute or convalescent COVID-19.

The chain couples TRBV7-9 to TRBJ1-5, with D perhaps matching TRBD1 (6 bases). The CDR3 is made up of 14 amino acids. V was shortened by 5 bases and J by 9 bases, with 17 bases between the two germline ends. Germline CDR1 and CDR2: SEHNR and FQNEAQ (reference sequence). The CDR3 region is CASSPAGAIRPQHF. The CDR3, as DNA: TGTGCCAGCAGCCCAGCGGGGGCGATCCGGCCCCAGCATTTT.

The genes are TRBV18 and TRBJ2-1, with TRBD2 matching over 9 bases. V lost 0 bases, J lost 9 bases, and 15 bases stayed unmatched. CDR1 and CDR2 (germline): KGHSH, LQKENI. The CDR3 length is 18 residues. The CDR3 DNA reads TGTGCCAGCTCACCACCTTCGCTAGCGGGAAAAGGGAGCGGTGAGCAGTTCTTC. Amino acids: CASSPPSLAGKGSGEQFF.

This clone was counted between two and nine times. The genes are TRBV18 and TRBJ1-2, with D possibly being TRBD1 (5 bases). Trimming cost V 3 bases and J 4 bases, with 9 bases left between them. There are 13 residues in the CDR3. Germline CDR1 KGHSH, CDR2 LQKENI. CDR3 protein: CASSPTATYGYTF. The CDR3, as DNA: TGTGCCAGCTCACCGACAGCCACCTATGGCTACACCTTC.

This clone was observed a handful of times. This sequence joins TRBV3-1 (or the pseudogene TRBV3-2) and TRBJ2-7; the D is unclear. Trimming cost V 4 bases and J 2 bases, with 6 bases left between them. This CDR3 has 12 amino acids. Looked up from germline, CDR1 is LGHDT and CDR2 is YNNKEL (reference sequence). This chain's CDR3 is CASSPQPYEQYF. For the CDR3, the DNA is TGTGCCAGCAGCCCACAGCCCTACGAGCAGTACTTC.

The chain carries TRBV10-3 and TRBJ2-7, with D tentatively TRBD1 (7 bases). Looked up from germline, CDR1 is ENHRY and CDR2 is SYGVKD. V gave up 11 bases and J gave up 1 base, with 21 bases separating them. The CDR3 extends over 15 amino acids. The DNA of the CDR3 is TGTGCCGCCAAGATAGGAGGGGGCGATTCCTACGAGCAGTACTTC. Amino acids: CAAKIGGGDSYEQYF.

The V call is TRBV7-6, the J call TRBJ2-1, with D hard to call. Trimming removed 1 base at V and 8 bases at J, with 3 bases between. The CDR3 loop spans 11 amino acids. Germline V gives CDR1 SGHVS, CDR2 FNYEAQ. CDR3 protein: CASSLGDEQFF. The DNA of the CDR3 is TGTGCCAGCAGCTTAGGAGATGAGCAGTTCTTC.

This clone was counted a few times. V is TRBV5-1 and J is TRBJ1-5, with 7 bases matching TRBD1. CDR1 SGHRS and CDR2 YFSETQ come from the germline V gene. The CDR3 runs to 15 residues. Germline trimming cut 5 bases from V and 4 bases from J; bases unmatched to any gene: 9. CDR3 nucleotides: TGCGCCAGCAGTACCGACGGACAGGCAAATCAGCCCCAGCATTTT. Translating gives CASSTDGQANQPQHF.

This clone turned up a few times. This chain joins TRBV30 and TRBJ2-7, with D hard to call. The CDR3 totals 15 residues. Trimming left V 0 bases short and J 3 bases short, with 15 bases between. The germline CDR1 and CDR2 sequences are GTSNPN and SVGIG (reference sequence). CDR3 nucleotides: TGTGCCTGGAGTGTACCCCGATTTTCGAGCTACGAGCAGTACTTC. It is translated as CAWSVPRFSSYEQYF.

The rearrangement joins TRBV9 to TRBJ1-2, with 7 bases identical to TRBD1. Germline trimming cut 3 bases from V and 5 bases from J; bases unmatched to any gene: 4. Germline V gene lookup returns CDR1 SGDLS and CDR2 YYNGEE. The CDR3 runs to 13 residues. CDR3 region: CASSGGTVYGYTF. The CDR3, as DNA: TGTGCCAGCAGCGGGGGGACAGTGTATGGCTACACCTTC.

The genes are TRBV7-3 and TRBJ2-2, with TRBD1 matching 12 bases. The CDR3 is 18 residues long. V trimming: 5 bases; J trimming: 2 bases; junction bases outside the gene matches: 9. Germline V gene data show CDR1 as SGHTA and CDR2 as FQGTGA. CDR3 loop: CASSPKGGTGGNTGELFF. The DNA for the CDR3 is TGTGCCAGCAGCCCCAAGGGCGGGACAGGGGGCAACACCGGGGAGCTGTTTTTT.

The rearrangement links TRBV5-1 to TRBJ1-6, with unresolved D. Germline V gives CDR1 SGHRS, CDR2 YFSETQ. The CDR3 is 15 amino acids. Trimming stripped 2 bases from V and 0 bases from J, with 6 bases between. The CDR3 is CASSLGSSYNSPLHF. The CDR3 DNA reads as TGCGCCAGCAGCTTAGGGAGCTCCTATAATTCACCCCTCCACTTT.

The chain has TRBV23-1 and TRBJ2-7; D is ambiguous. TRBV23-1 is filed as an ORF, its function uncertain. V was clipped by 2 bases and J by 6 bases, with 20 bases between them. The CDR3 covers 16 residues. The CDR3 DNA sequence: TGCGCCAGCAGTCAAGGCAACGGGTGGTCTTTTTCCGAGCAGTACTTC. Its protein product is CASSQGNGWSFSEQYF.

This clone was seen a few times. The rearrangement uses TRBV7-2 and TRBJ1-2, with 8 bases that match TRBD1. The CDR3 spans 15 residues. Germline V lookup: CDR1 SGHTA, CDR2 FQGNSA. The J segment lost 2 bases and the V segment lost 2 bases, leaving 4 bases of the junction unmatched. CDR3 coding DNA: TGTGCCAGCAGCTTAAACACAGGGGGGAACTATGGCTACACCTTC. It specifies CASSLNTGGNYGYTF.

J is TRBJ2-7 and V is TRBV10-3, with D perhaps matching TRBD1 (6 bases). The CDR3 spans 17 residues. The ends were cut back, 8 bases at V and 6 bases at J, with 29 bases in the middle. Germline V gene lookup returns CDR1 ENHRY and CDR2 SYGVKD. The CDR3 sequence is CAIGRGVRGKILGEQYF. In DNA, the CDR3 is TGTGCCATCGGACGGGGTGTCAGGGGAAAAATTTTGGGCGAGCAGTACTTC.

The sample holds one count of this clone. J is TRBJ1-1 and V is TRBV4-1, with D perhaps matching TRBD1 (6 bases). The ends were cut back, 5 bases at V and 10 bases at J, with 20 bases in the middle. CDR3 size: 14 residues. The germline CDR1 and CDR2 sequences are MGHRA and YSYEKL. The CDR3 sequence: CASSADRSGFGAFF. The CDR3 DNA follows: TGCGCCAGCAGCGCTGACAGGTCCGGTTTCGGAGCTTTCTTT.

The chain employs TRBV5-8 and TRBJ2-2; TRBD2 agrees at 8 bases. Germline assignment: CDR1 SGHTS and CDR2 YDEGEE. The CDR3 consists of 16 residues. The ends lost 2 bases at V and 2 bases at J; junction bases unmatched: 5. The CDR3 DNA sequence: TGTGCCAGCAGCTTTACTAGCGGATTAAACACCGGGGAGCTGTTTTTT. Amino acid sequence: CASSFTSGLNTGELFF. The full variable domain, completed using reference TRBV5-8 and TRBJ2-2, is EAGVTQSPTHLIKTRGQQATLRCSPISGHTSVYWYQQALGLGLQFLLWYDEGEERNRGNFPPRFSGRQFPNYSSELNVNALELEDSALYLCASSFTSGLNTGELFFGEGSRLTVL.

This rearrangement joins TRBV28 to TRBJ1-6; TRBD1 might be the D (6 bases). This CDR3 comprises 15 residues. Trimming took 10 bases from V and 5 from J, leaving 18 bases between them. The germline V gene has CDR1 MDHEN and CDR2 SYDVKM. Here the CDR3 DNA reads TGTGCCACTTTTCGACAGGCCCCCAATAATTCACCCCTCCACTTT. Translating it yields CATFRQAPNNSPLHF.

J is TRBJ2-2 and V is TRBV19; 8 bases map to TRBD1. J lost 5 bases, V lost 6 bases, and 8 bases had no gene match. Germline CDR1 and CDR2: LNHDA and SQIVND (reference sequence). The CDR3 extends over 15 amino acids. The chain's CDR3 is CASSSATGVTGELFF. In DNA, the CDR3 is TGTGCCAGTAGCTCCGCGACAGGGGTAACCGGGGAGCTGTTTTTT.